The present entry profiles one TCR beta chain with its context. This specimen belongs to a study of radiotherapy plus CTLA-4 blockade in lung cancer. Trimming took 0 bases from V and 2 from J; bases not matched to a gene: 8. Germline CDR1 and CDR2: MNHNS and SASEGT. The CDR3 sequence is 18 residues long. Clones were sequenced by immunoSEQ multiplex PCR, and TCRdb holds only the in-frame ones, with some missing. The table has 62,000 or so clones, 79% seen once. This receptor was obtained from a human donor with non-small cell lung cancer who had a complete response to radiotherapy plus ipilimumab. This sample comprised peripheral blood, obtained from a patient treated with radiotherapy plus ipilimumab. The chain is built from TRBV6-1 and TRBJ2-5, with TRBD2 matching over 11 bases. The CDR3 loop reads CASSEAVSGGAEQETQYF. CDR3 in DNA: TGTGCCAGCAGTGAAGCTGTTAGCGGGGGGGCCGAGCAAGAGACCCAGTACTTC.